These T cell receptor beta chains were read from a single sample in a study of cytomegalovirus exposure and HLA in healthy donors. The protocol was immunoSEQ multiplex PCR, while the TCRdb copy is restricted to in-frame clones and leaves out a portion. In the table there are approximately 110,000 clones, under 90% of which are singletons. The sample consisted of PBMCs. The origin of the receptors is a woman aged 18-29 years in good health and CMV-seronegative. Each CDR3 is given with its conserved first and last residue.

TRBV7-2,CASSFSNEQFF
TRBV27,CASSSGQGGYYNEQFF
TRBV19,CASSQQGSTEAFF
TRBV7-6,CASSLVRDYNEQFF
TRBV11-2,CASSLQRESYNEQFF
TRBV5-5,CASSLEGDWPQHF
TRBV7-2,CASSLLWVALTPQETQYF
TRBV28,CASSFRGTGTEAFF
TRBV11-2,CASSLTGTGLATNEKLFF
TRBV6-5,CASSLSAGTDTQYF
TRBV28,CASSDRQVNQPQHF
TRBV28,CASSPTGTRAGYTF
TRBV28,CASSLSGGNTIYF
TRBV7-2,CASSTRTGNTIYF
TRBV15,CATSRESGTSTDTQYF
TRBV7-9,CASSFVGGAGKNIQYF
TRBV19,CASSIRDRSTDTQYF
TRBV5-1,CASSGDRAYNEQFF
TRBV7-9,CASSSTARTEAFF
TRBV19,CASSIFDEQFF
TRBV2,CASRTGMSDTQYF
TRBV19,CASSIPGSYEQYF
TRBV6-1,CASRRDRAPYGYTF
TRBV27,CASSSLQIGEEHQPQHF
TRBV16,CASSQEPRGQTNYGYTF
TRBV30,CAWITGGEMFF
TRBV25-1,CASSEFTGAETQYF
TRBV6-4,CASRAGGTGELFF
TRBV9,CASGGLSTDTQYF
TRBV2,CASSERLTGANVLTF
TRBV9,CASSVHGEGTEAFF
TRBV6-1,CASSAGGSTDTQYF
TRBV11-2,CASSLLGTGDPQYF
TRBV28,CASSLGQVYEQYF
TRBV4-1,CASSQEGENTGELFF
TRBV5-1,CASSLSITQSGETQYF
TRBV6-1,CASRYGISYEQYF
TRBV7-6,CASSLMREDNYGYTF
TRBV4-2,CASSQVGTSGGPYNEQFF
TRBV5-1,CASPYSFSYNEQFF
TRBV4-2,CASSQRQGYGYTF